The T cell receptor beta chain under discussion was sequenced for a study of T cell repertoires in cytomegalovirus infection. Study summary: Carrying CMV and the relevant HLA type showed in public TCR beta signatures. Study-wide results and caveats: The study found HLA-C-restricted CMV-specific TCR beta clonotypes dominating the ex vivo response. Public TCR beta family frequency separated CMV-and-HLA carriers, including in an independent cohort.

CDR3 length: 14 amino acids. Germline-derived CDR1 and CDR2 are MNHEY and SMNVEV (reference sequence). The V end was cut by 6 bases, the J end by 5 bases, with 16 bases between. MiXCR, run by TCRdb on the reads, gives a single entry per CDR3 protein. The sample yields more than 250,000 distinct CDR3 sequences, about an eighth seen once. Notes on this clonotype: Its specificity is not known.

The sequence derives from a human donor in good health (CMV status not recorded). Some clones in this sample may be carry-over from other donors' samples. This chain uses TRBV27 with TRBJ2-5; D is perhaps TRBD2 (6 bases). The sample taken for sequencing was PBMCs. CDR3 sequence (DNA): TGTGCCAGCAGCCTACGGGAGTTGCCGGAGACCCAGTACTTC. Its translation is CASSLRELPETQYF.